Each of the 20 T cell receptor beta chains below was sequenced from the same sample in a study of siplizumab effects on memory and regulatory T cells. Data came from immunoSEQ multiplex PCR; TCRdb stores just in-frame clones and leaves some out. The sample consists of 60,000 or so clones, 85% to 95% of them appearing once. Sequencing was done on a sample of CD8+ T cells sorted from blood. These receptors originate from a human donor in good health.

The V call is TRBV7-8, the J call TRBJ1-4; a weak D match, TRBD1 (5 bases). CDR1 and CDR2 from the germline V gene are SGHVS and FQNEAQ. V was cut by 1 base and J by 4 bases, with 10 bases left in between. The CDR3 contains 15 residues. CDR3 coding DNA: TGTGCCAGCAGCTTAGAACGGGGGGATAATGAAAAACTGTTTTTT. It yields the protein CASSLERGDNEKLFF.

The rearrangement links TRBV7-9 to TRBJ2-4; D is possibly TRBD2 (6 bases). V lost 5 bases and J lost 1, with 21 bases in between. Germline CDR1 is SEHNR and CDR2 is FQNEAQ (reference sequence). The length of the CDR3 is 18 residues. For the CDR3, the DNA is TGTGCCAGCAGCCCCATGCGGGGCGTTGTAGACGCCAAAAACATTCAGTACTTC. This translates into CASSPMRGVVDAKNIQYF.

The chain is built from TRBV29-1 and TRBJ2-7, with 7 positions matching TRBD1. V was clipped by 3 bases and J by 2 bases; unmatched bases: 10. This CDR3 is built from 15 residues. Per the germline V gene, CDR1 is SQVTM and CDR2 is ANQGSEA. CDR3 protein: CSVEKYRGFPYEQYF. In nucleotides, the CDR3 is TGCAGCGTTGAGAAGTACAGGGGCTTTCCCTACGAGCAGTACTTC.

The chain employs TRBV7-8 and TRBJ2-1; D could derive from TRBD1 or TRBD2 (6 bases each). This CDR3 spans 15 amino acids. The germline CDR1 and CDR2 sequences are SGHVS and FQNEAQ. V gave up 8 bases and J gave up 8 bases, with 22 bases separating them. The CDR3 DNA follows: TGTGCCAGCTATTATGGAGCCGGGGGCAGGGATGAGCAGTTCTTC. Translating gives CASYYGAGGRDEQFF.

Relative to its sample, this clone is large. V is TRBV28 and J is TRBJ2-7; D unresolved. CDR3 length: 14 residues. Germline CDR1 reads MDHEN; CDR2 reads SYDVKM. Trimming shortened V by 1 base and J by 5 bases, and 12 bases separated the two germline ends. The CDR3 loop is CASSLLGPLHEQYF. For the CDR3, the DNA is TGTGCCAGCAGTTTATTAGGTCCACTACACGAGCAGTACTTC.

CDR3 protein: CASSPRKGSLDYTF. The CDR3 nucleotides are TGTGCCAGCAGCCCCAGGAAAGGAAGCCTCGACTACACCTTC. The V and J genes are TRBV7-8 and TRBJ1-2; no clear D. The CDR3 has 14 residues. The V end lost 5 bases, the J end lost 10 bases, and 20 bases lay between the germline ends. The V gene's germline CDR1 is SGHVS and CDR2 FQNEAQ.

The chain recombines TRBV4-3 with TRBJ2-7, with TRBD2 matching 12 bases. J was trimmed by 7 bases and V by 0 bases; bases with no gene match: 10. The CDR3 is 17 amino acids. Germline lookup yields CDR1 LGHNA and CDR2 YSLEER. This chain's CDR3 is CASSQEDGLAGTYEQYF. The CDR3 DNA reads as TGCGCCAGCAGCCAAGAGGATGGACTAGCGGGAACGTATGAGCAGTACTTC.

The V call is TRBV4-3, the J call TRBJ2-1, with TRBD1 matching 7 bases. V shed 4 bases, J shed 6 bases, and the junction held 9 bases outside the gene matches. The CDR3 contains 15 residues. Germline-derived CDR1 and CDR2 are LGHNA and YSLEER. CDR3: CASSPRQGGGNEQFF. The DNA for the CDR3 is TGCGCCAGCAGCCCCAGACAGGGTGGTGGCAATGAGCAGTTCTTC.

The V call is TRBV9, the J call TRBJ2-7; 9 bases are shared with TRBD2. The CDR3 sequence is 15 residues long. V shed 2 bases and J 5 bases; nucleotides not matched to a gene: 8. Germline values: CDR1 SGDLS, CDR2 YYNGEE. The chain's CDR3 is CASSVGLAGVHEQYF. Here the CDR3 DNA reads TGTGCCAGCAGCGTGGGACTAGCCGGTGTGCACGAGCAGTACTTC.

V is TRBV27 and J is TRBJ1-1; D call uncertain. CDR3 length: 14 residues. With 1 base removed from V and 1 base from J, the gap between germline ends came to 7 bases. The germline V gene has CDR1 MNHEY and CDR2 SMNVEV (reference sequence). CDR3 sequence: CASSLYSRNTEAFF. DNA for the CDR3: TGTGCCAGCAGTTTATACTCCAGGAACACTGAAGCTTTCTTT.

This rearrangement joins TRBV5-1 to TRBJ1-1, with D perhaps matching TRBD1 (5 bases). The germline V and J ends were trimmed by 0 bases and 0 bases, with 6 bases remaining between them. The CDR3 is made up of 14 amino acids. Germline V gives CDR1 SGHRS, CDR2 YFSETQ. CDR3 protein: CASSLEDMNTEAFF. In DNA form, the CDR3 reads TGCGCCAGCAGCTTGGAGGACATGAACACTGAAGCTTTCTTT.

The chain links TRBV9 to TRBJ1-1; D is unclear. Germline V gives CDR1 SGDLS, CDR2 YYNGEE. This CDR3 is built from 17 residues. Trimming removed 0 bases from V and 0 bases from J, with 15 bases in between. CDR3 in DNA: TGTGCCAGCAGCGTAGGTGGCTCCAATTCCATGAACACTGAAGCTTTCTTT. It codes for CASSVGGSNSMNTEAFF. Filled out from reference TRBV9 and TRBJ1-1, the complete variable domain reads DSGVTQTPKHLITATGQRVTLRCSPRSGDLSVYWYQQSLDQGLQFLIQYYNGEERAKGNILERFSAQQFPDLHSELNLSSLELGDSALYFCASSVGGSNSMNTEAFFGQGTRLTVV.

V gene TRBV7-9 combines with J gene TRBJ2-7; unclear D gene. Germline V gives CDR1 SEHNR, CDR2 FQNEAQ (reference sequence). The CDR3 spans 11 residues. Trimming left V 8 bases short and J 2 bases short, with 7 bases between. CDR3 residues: CASSGTYEQYF. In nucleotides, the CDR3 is TGTGCCAGCTCGGGCACCTACGAGCAGTACTTC.

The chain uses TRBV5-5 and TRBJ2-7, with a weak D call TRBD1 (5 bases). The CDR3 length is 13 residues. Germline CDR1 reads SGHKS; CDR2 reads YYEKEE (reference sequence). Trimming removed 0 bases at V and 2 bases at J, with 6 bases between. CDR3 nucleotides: TGTGCCAGCAGCTTGGAGGGGCCCTACGAGCAGTACTTC. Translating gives CASSLEGPYEQYF.

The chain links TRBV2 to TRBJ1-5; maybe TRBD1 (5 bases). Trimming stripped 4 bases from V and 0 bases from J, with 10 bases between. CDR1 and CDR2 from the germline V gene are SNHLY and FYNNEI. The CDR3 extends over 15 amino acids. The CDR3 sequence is CASSGQTYSNQPQHF. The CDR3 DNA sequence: TGTGCCAGCAGTGGACAGACTTATAGCAATCAGCCCCAGCATTTT.

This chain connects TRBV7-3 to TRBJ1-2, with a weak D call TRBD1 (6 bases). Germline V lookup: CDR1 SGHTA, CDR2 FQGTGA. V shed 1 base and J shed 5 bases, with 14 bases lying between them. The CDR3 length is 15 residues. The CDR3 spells CASSLIPGDGYGYTF. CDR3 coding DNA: TGTGCCAGCAGCTTAATTCCAGGGGATGGGTATGGCTACACCTTC.

The CDR3, as DNA: TGCAGTGCGTGGGTGTGGGGGGAGCTGTTTTTT. It specifies CSAWVWGELFF. V is TRBV20-1 and J is TRBJ2-2; D is unclear. Trimming removed 6 bases from V and 8 bases from J, with 10 bases in between. CDR3 length: 11 amino acids. Germline loops: CDR1 DFQATT, CDR2 SNEGSKA (reference sequence).

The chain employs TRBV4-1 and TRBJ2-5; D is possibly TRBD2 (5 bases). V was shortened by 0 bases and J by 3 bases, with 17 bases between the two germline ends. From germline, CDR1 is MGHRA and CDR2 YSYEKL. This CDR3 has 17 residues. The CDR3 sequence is CASSQESAPDFEETQYF. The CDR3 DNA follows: TGCGCCAGCAGCCAAGAATCGGCCCCGGACTTCGAAGAGACCCAGTACTTC.

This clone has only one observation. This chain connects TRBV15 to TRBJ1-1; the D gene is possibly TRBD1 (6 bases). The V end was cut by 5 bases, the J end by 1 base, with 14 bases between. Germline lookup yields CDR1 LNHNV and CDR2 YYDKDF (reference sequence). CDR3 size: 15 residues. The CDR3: CATSWQGTQNTEAFF. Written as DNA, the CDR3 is TGTGCCACCAGCTGGCAGGGGACCCAGAACACTGAAGCTTTCTTT.

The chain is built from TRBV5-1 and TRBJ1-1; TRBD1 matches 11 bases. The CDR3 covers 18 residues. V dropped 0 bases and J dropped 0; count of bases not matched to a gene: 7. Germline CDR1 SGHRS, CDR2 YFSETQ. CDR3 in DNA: TGCGCCAGCAGCTTGGGGAGGACAGGGGGCTTCTTGAACACTGAAGCTTTCTTT. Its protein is CASSLGRTGGFLNTEAFF. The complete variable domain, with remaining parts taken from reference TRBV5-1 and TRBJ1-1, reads KAGVTQTPRYLIKTRGQQVTLSCSPISGHRSVSWYQQTPGQGLQFLFEYFSETQRNKGNFPGRFSGRQFSNSRSEMNVSTLELGDSALYLCASSLGRTGGFLNTEAFFGQGTRLTVV.